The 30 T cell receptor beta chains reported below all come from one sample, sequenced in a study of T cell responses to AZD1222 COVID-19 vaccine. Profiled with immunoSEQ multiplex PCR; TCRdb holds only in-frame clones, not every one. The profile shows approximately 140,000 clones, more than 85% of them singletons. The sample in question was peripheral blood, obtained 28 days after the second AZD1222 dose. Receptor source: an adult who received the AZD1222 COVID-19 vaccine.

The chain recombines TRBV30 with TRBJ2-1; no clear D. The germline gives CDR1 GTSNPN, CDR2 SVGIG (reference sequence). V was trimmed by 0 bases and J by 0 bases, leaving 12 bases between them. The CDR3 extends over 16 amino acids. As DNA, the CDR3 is TGTGCCTGGAGTGTACTGGACGCAAGCTCCTACAATGAGCAGTTCTTC. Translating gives CAWSVLDASSYNEQFF.

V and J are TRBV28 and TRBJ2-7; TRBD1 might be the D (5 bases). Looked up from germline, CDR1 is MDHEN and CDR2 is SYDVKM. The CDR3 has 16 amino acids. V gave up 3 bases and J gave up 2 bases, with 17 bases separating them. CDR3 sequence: CASSLGAGWVTYEQYF. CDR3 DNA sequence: TGTGCCAGCAGTTTGGGCGCAGGGTGGGTAACCTACGAGCAGTACTTC.

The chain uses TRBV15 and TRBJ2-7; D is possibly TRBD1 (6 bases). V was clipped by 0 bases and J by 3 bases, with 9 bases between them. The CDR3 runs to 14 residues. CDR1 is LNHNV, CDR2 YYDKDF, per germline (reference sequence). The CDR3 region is CATSREGAGYEQYF. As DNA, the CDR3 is TGTGCCACCAGCAGAGAGGGGGCGGGCTACGAGCAGTACTTC.

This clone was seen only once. CDR3 coding DNA: TGTGCCAGCAGTGTGCGGGACAACAGGGAAAATGAAAAACTGTTTTTT. It is translated as CASSVRDNRENEKLFF. The chain has TRBV6-1 and TRBJ1-4, with D tentatively TRBD1 (6 bases). V lost 4 bases and J lost 5, with 17 bases in between. Per germline, CDR1 MNHNS and CDR2 SASEGT. There are 16 residues in the CDR3.

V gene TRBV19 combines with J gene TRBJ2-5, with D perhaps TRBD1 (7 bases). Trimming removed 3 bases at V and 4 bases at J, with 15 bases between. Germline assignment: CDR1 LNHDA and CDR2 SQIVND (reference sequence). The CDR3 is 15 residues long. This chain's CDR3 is CASSIGGGLGETQYF. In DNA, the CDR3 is TGTGCCAGTAGTATTGGAGGGGGCCTAGGAGAGACCCAGTACTTC.

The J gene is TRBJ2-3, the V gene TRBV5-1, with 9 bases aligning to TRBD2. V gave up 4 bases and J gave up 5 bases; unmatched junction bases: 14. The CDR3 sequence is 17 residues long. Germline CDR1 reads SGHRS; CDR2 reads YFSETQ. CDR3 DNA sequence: TGCGCCAGCAGCAAACCGACTAGCGGCACAAAAGAAGATACGCAGTATTTT. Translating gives CASSKPTSGTKEDTQYF.

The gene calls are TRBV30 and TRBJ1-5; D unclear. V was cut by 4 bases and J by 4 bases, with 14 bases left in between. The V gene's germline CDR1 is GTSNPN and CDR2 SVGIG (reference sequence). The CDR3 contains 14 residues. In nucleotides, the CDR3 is TGTGCCTGGATGGATCGGCAGCGAAATCAGCCCCAGCATTTT. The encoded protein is CAWMDRQRNQPQHF. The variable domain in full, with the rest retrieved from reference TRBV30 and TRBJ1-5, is SQTIHQWPATLVQPVGSPLSLECTVEGTSNPNLYWYRQAAGRGLQLLFYSVGIGQISSEVPQNLSASRPQDRQFILSSKKLLLSDSGFYLCAWMDRQRNQPQHFGDGTRLSIL.

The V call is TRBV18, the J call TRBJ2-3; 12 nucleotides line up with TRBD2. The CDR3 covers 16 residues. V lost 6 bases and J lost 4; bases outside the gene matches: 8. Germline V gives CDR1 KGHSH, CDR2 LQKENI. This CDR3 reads CASSQTSGSFPDTQYF. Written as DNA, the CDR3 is TGTGCCAGCTCCCAGACTAGCGGGAGTTTTCCAGATACGCAGTATTTT. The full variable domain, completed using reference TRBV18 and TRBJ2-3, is NAGVMQNPRHLVRRRGQEARLRCSPMKGHSHVYWYRQLPEEGLKFMVYLQKENIIDESGMPKERFSAEFPKEGPSILRIQQVVRGDSAAYFCASSQTSGSFPDTQYFGPGTRLTVL.

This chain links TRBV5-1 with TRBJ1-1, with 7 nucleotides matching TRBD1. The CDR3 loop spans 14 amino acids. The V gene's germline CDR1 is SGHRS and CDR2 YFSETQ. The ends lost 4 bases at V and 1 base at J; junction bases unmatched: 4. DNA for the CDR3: TGCGCCAGCAGCGTGACAGGGTCGAACACTGAAGCTTTCTTT. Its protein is CASSVTGSNTEAFF.

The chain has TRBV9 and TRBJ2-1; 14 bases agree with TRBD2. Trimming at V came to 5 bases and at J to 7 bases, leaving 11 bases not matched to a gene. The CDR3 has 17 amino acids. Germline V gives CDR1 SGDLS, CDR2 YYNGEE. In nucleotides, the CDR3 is TGTGCCAGCAGTCATAGAACCGGGACTAGCGGGAGTAATGAGCAGTTCTTC. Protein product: CASSHRTGTSGSNEQFF.

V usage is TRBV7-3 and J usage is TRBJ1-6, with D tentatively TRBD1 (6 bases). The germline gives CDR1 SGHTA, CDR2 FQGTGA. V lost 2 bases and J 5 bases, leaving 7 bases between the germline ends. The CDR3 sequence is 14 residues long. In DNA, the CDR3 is TGTGCCAGCAGCTTAGGGACAAATAATTCACCCCTCCACTTT. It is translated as CASSLGTNNSPLHF.

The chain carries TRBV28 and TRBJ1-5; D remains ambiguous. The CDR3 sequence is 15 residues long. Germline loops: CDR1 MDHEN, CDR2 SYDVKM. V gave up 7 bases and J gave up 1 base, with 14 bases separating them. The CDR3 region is CASTTGGHSNQPQHF. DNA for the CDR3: TGTGCCAGCACCACCGGAGGGCACAGCAATCAGCCCCAGCATTTT.

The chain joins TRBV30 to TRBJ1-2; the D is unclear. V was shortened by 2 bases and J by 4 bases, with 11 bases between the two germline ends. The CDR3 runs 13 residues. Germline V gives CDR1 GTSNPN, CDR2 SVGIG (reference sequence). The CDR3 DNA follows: TGTGCCTGGAGTCCCGCCCAAACCTATGGCTACACCTTC. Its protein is CAWSPAQTYGYTF.

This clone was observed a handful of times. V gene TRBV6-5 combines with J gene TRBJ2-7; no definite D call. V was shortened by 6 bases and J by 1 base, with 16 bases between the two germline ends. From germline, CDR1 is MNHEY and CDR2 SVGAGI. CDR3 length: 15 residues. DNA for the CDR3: TGTGCCAGCAGCCAGATAAGAGGCGGTTCCTACGAGCAGTACTTC. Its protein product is CASSQIRGGSYEQYF.

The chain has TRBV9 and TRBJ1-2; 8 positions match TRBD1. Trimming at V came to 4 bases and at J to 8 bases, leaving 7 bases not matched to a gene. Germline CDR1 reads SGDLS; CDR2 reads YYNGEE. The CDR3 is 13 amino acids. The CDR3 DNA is TGTGCCAGCAGCACGACAGGGGTGGGAGGCTACACCTTC. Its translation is CASSTTGVGGYTF.

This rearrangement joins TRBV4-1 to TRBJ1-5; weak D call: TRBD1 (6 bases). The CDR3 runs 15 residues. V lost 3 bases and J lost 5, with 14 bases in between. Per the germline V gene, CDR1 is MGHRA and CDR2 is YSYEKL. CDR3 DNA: TGCGCCAGCAGCCACGTGGGGGCGTTGGATCAGCCCCAGCATTTT. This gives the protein CASSHVGALDQPQHF.

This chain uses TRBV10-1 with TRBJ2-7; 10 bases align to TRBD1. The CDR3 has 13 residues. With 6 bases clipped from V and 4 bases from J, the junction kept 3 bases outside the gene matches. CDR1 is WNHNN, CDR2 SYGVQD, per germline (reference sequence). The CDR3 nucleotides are TGCGCCAGCAGCAGACAGGGGGCTTACGAGCAGTACTTC. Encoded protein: CASSRQGAYEQYF.

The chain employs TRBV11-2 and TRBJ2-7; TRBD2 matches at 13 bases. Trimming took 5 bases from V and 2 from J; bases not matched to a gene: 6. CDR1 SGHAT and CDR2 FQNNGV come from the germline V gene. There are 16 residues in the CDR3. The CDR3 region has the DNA TGTGCCAGCAGCGGCGAGGGACTAGCGGGACCCTACGAGCAGTACTTC. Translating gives CASSGEGLAGPYEQYF.

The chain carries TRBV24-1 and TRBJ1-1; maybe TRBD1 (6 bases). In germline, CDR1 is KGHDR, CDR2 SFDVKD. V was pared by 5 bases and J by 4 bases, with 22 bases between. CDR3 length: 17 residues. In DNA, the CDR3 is TGTGCCACCAGTGGGACTCCGGGACAAAACTCTCCCACTGAAGCTTTCTTT. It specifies CATSGTPGQNSPTEAFF.

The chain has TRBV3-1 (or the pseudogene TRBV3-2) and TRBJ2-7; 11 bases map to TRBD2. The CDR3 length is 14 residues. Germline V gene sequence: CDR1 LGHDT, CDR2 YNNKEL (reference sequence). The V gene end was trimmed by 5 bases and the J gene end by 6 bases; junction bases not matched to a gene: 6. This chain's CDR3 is CASSFVAGGSEQYF. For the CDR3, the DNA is TGTGCCAGCAGCTTCGTAGCGGGAGGGAGCGAGCAGTACTTC.

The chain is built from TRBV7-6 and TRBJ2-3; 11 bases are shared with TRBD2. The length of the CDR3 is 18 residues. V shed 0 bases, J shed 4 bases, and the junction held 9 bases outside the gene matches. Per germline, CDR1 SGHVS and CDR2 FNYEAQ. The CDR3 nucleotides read TGTGCCAGCAGCTTAGCCGCGAGTAGCGGGAGGGCCGCAGATACGCAGTATTTT. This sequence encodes CASSLAASSGRAADTQYF.

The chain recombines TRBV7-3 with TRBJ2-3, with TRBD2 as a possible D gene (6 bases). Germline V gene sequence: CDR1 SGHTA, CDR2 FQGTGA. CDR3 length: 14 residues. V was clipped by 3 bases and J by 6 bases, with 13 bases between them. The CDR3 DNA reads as TGTGCCAGCAGCTTTTCTAGCGTAGCGGATACGCAGTATTTT. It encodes CASSFSSVADTQYF.

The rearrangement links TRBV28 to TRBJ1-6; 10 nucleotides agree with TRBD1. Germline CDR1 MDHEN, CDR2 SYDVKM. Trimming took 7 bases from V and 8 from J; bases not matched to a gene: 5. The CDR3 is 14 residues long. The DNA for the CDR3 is TGTGCCAGCACGGGACAGGGGATTGATTCACCCCTCCACTTT. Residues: CASTGQGIDSPLHF.

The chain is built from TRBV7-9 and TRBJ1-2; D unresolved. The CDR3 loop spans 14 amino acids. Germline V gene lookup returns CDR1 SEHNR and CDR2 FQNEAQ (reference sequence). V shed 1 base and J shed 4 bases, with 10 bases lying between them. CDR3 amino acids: CASSLGQALYGYTF. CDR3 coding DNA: TGTGCCAGCAGCTTAGGGCAGGCCCTCTATGGCTACACCTTC.

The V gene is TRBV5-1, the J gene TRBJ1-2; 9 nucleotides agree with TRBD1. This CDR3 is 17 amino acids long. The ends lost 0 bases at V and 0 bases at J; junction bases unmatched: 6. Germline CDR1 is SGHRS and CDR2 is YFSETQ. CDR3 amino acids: CASSLASGQGTNYGYTF. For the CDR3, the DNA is TGCGCCAGCAGCTTGGCCAGCGGACAGGGGACTAACTATGGCTACACCTTC. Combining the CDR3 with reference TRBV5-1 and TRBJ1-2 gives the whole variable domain KAGVTQTPRYLIKTRGQQVTLSCSPISGHRSVSWYQQTPGQGLQFLFEYFSETQRNKGNFPGRFSGRQFSNSRSEMNVSTLELGDSALYLCASSLASGQGTNYGYTFGSGTRLTVV.

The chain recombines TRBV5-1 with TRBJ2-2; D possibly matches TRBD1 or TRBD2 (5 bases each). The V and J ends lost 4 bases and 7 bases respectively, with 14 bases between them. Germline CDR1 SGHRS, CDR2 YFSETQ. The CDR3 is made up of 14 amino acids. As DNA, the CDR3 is TGCGCCAGCAGCCTGGGTCGGGGCGGCGGGGAGCTGTTTTTT. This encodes CASSLGRGGGELFF. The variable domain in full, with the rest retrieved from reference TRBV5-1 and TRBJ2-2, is KAGVTQTPRYLIKTRGQQVTLSCSPISGHRSVSWYQQTPGQGLQFLFEYFSETQRNKGNFPGRFSGRQFSNSRSEMNVSTLELGDSALYLCASSLGRGGGELFFGEGSRLTVL.

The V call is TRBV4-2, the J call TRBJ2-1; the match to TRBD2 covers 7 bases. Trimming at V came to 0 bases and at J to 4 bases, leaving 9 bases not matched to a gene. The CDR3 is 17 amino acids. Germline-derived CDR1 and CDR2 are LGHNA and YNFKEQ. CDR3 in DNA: TGTGCCAGCAGCCAAGATGGGCGGGAGACGGCTTACAATGAGCAGTTCTTC. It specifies CASSQDGRETAYNEQFF.

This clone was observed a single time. The CDR3 here is CATSRDRQTGANVLTF. The CDR3 region has the DNA TGTGCCACCAGCAGAGACCGACAGACTGGGGCCAACGTCCTGACTTTC. The rearrangement links TRBV15 to TRBJ2-6; TRBD1 might be the D (5 bases). The CDR3 is 16 residues long. V gave up 0 bases and J gave up 2 bases, with 8 bases separating them. Per germline, CDR1 LNHNV and CDR2 YYDKDF (reference sequence).

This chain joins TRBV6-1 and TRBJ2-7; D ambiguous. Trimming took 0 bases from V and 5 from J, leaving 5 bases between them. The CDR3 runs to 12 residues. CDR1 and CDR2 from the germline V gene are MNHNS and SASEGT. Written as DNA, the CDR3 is TGTGCCAGCAGTGAAGCTCTCCACGAGCAGTACTTC. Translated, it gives CASSEALHEQYF.

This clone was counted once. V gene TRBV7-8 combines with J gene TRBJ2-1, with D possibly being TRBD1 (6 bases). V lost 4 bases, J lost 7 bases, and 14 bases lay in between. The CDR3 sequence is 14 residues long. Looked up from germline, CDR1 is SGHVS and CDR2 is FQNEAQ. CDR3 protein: CASSSNRVRNEQFF. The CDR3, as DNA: TGTGCCAGCAGCTCAAACAGGGTGCGGAATGAGCAGTTCTTC.